This T cell receptor beta chain was captured by sequencing in a study of T cells in Graves' hyperthyroidism and ophthalmopathy. The overall study: The initial diagnosis was the point when peripheral blood was collected, ahead of any treatment.

Those patients with uncontrolled infection, other autoimmune disease, pregnancy or lactation were excluded. This clonotype was counted many times. What it recognizes is unknown. Germline-derived CDR1 and CDR2 are SGHRS and YFSETQ. This CDR3 has 14 amino acids. The ends were cut back, 2 bases at V and 6 bases at J, with 13 bases in the middle. There were TCR beta CDR3 regions amplified from RNA transcripts. Using the HTBI primer set, a first-round RT-PCR was run on the TCR CDR3. TCRdb analysed the multiplex PCR reads with MiXCR anew, one entry per CDR3 protein. In the table there are hundreds of thousands of distinct CDR3 sequences, around 15% of which are singletons. General observations from the study: Within blood appeared most thyroid clonotypes that had expanded above 0.001.

The TCR originated in a woman younger than 35 with Graves' hyperthyroidism. V and J are TRBV5-1 and TRBJ2-3; D is unclear. The sequenced material came from blood. The CDR3 loop reads CASSLGIPADTQYF. In DNA, the CDR3 is TGCGCCAGCAGCTTAGGCATTCCCGCGGATACGCAGTATTTT. Variable domain in full (rest from reference TRBV5-1 and TRBJ2-3): KAGVTQTPRYLIKTRGQQVTLSCSPISGHRSVSWYQQTPGQGLQFLFEYFSETQRNKGNFPGRFSGRQFSNSRSEMNVSTLELGDSALYLCASSLGIPADTQYFGPGTRLTVL.